A selection of T cell receptor beta chains follows, all from one sample in a study of blood T cell repertoires in COVID-19. Measured with immunoSEQ multiplex PCR; TCRdb has only the in-frame clones, and not every one. The sample shows roughly 160,000 clones, roughly 80% of them seen only once. Sequenced: PBMCs or T cells enriched from blood (not recorded which). The receptors originated from a woman aged 55-69 years who had recovered from COVID-19. CDR3s include the opening cysteine and the closing phenylalanine or tryptophan. Fields, in order: V gene, clone size, J gene, CDR3 protein. A row's size may be missing; if present it is once, few, many or a size class.

v_call: TRBV7-8; clone_size: NA; j_call: TRBJ2-7; cdr3_aa: CASSFWGGGYEQYF
v_call: TRBV19; clone_size: NA; j_call: TRBJ1-1; cdr3_aa: CASSSGLPNTEAFF
v_call: TRBV7-2; clone_size: NA; j_call: TRBJ2-5; cdr3_aa: CASSLGGGGGQETQYF
v_call: TRBV13; clone_size: few; j_call: TRBJ2-7; cdr3_aa: CASSIQTSGVSYEQYF
v_call: TRBV2; clone_size: NA; j_call: TRBJ1-1; cdr3_aa: CASSQQGRTEAFF
v_call: TRBV19; clone_size: NA; j_call: TRBJ2-3; cdr3_aa: CASKGRQGPDTQYF
v_call: TRBV6-5; clone_size: NA; j_call: TRBJ1-1; cdr3_aa: CASSYTGQGAKAFF
v_call: TRBV18; clone_size: NA; j_call: TRBJ1-5; cdr3_aa: CASSPPSTGFNQPQHF
v_call: TRBV6-5; clone_size: NA; j_call: TRBJ2-2; cdr3_aa: CASSYSGGQTTGELFF
v_call: TRBV29-1; clone_size: NA; j_call: TRBJ1-4; cdr3_aa: CSVETRDEKLFF
v_call: TRBV2; clone_size: NA; j_call: TRBJ2-1; cdr3_aa: CASGQSSYNEQFF
v_call: TRBV6-5; clone_size: once; j_call: TRBJ1-6; cdr3_aa: CASSYSIRGNSPLHF
v_call: TRBV30; clone_size: few; j_call: TRBJ2-1; cdr3_aa: CAWSWSGEQFF
v_call: TRBV27; clone_size: NA; j_call: TRBJ1-2; cdr3_aa: CASTGRGTGGDGYTF
v_call: TRBV30; clone_size: few; j_call: TRBJ1-6; cdr3_aa: CAWQSVTGSNSPLHF
v_call: TRBV2; clone_size: NA; j_call: TRBJ2-1; cdr3_aa: CASSVTSGNEQFF
v_call: TRBV30; clone_size: NA; j_call: TRBJ2-3; cdr3_aa: CAWSVGRRGGDTQYF
v_call: TRBV4-2; clone_size: medium-sized; j_call: TRBJ2-5; cdr3_aa: CASSRTPDREETQYF
v_call: TRBV19; clone_size: NA; j_call: TRBJ2-3; cdr3_aa: CASSIAGTSLYF
v_call: TRBV9; clone_size: NA; j_call: TRBJ1-5; cdr3_aa: CASSVEAGAGPQHF
v_call: TRBV5-4; clone_size: once; j_call: TRBJ2-1; cdr3_aa: CASSLESSGGGGDEQFF
v_call: TRBV19; clone_size: once; j_call: TRBJ1-2; cdr3_aa: CASSMSGIYGYTF
v_call: TRBV19; clone_size: few; j_call: TRBJ2-3; cdr3_aa: CASSIVGGQDTQYF
v_call: TRBV30; clone_size: NA; j_call: TRBJ1-2; cdr3_aa: CAWSVKGAGGYTF
v_call: TRBV5-1; clone_size: NA; j_call: TRBJ2-2; cdr3_aa: CASSFIAGLKGGELFF
v_call: TRBV19; clone_size: NA; j_call: TRBJ1-2; cdr3_aa: CASSTKDRGRDGYTF
v_call: TRBV28; clone_size: NA; j_call: TRBJ1-2; cdr3_aa: CASSMEGQGARGYTF
v_call: TRBV29-1; clone_size: NA; j_call: TRBJ1-2; cdr3_aa: CSVESRGSNYGYTF
v_call: TRBV9; clone_size: NA; j_call: TRBJ2-1; cdr3_aa: CASSVSGTGGVNEQFF
v_call: TRBV6-5; clone_size: once; j_call: TRBJ1-1; cdr3_aa: CASRTMAATEAFF
v_call: TRBV13; clone_size: NA; j_call: TRBJ1-5; cdr3_aa: CASSLGAGAQHF
v_call: TRBV19; clone_size: NA; j_call: TRBJ2-3; cdr3_aa: CASREGGFADTQYF
v_call: TRBV14; clone_size: NA; j_call: TRBJ1-6; cdr3_aa: CASSQGGLEPLHF
v_call: TRBV6-5; clone_size: NA; j_call: TRBJ2-1; cdr3_aa: CASSPTGSYNEQFF
v_call: TRBV19; clone_size: few; j_call: TRBJ2-7; cdr3_aa: CASSIDRGDSYEQYF
v_call: TRBV2; clone_size: once; j_call: TRBJ2-5; cdr3_aa: CASRPLRGTQETQYF
v_call: TRBV27; clone_size: NA; j_call: TRBJ2-1; cdr3_aa: CASRYSGGSYNEQFF
v_call: TRBV19; clone_size: few; j_call: TRBJ1-5; cdr3_aa: CASSGWGVNNQPQHF
v_call: TRBV4-1; clone_size: NA; j_call: TRBJ2-5; cdr3_aa: CASSQALAGAGSETQYF
v_call: TRBV9; clone_size: NA; j_call: TRBJ2-5; cdr3_aa: CASSQTGGETQYF
v_call: TRBV7-9; clone_size: NA; j_call: TRBJ1-1; cdr3_aa: CASSWDSRDTEAFF
v_call: TRBV3-1/TRBV3-2; clone_size: NA; j_call: TRBJ2-2; cdr3_aa: CASSHGDSGELFF
v_call: TRBV6-5; clone_size: NA; j_call: TRBJ1-2; cdr3_aa: CASREAPSGYTF
v_call: TRBV13; clone_size: NA; j_call: TRBJ1-3; cdr3_aa: CASSLGQGAEGNTIYF
v_call: TRBV6-6; clone_size: NA; j_call: TRBJ2-1; cdr3_aa: CASSGATGSYNEQFF
v_call: TRBV24-1; clone_size: once; j_call: TRBJ2-1; cdr3_aa: CATSEAGDRGGNEQFF
v_call: TRBV25-1; clone_size: NA; j_call: TRBJ1-1; cdr3_aa: CASSLTGNTEAFF
v_call: TRBV5-1; clone_size: NA; j_call: TRBJ2-5; cdr3_aa: CASSLTGGQETQYF
v_call: TRBV5-1; clone_size: NA; j_call: TRBJ1-1; cdr3_aa: CASSSSLQGDTEAFF
v_call: TRBV18; clone_size: NA; j_call: TRBJ2-3; cdr3_aa: CASSTGPTDTQYF
v_call: TRBV10-1; clone_size: NA; j_call: TRBJ2-1; cdr3_aa: CASSAGSTSGGAGGFNEQFF
v_call: TRBV29-1; clone_size: NA; j_call: TRBJ2-2; cdr3_aa: CSVDLAGVGTGELFF
v_call: TRBV5-5; clone_size: once; j_call: TRBJ1-5; cdr3_aa: CASSLGQGTVQPQHF
v_call: TRBV23-1; clone_size: NA; j_call: TRBJ2-1; cdr3_aa: CASLFRTSGGGEQFF